This T cell receptor beta chain was profiled in a study of tumor and adjacent non-tumor tissue in lung cancer. Turning to the study itself: Histology: about twelve adenocarcinoma, a couple of squamous cell carcinoma, 1 small cell lung cancer. Aged roughly 31 to 80 years, patients included under 13 men and a few women with stage I to III disease. The study, taken as a whole, reports: TCR diversity was significantly greater in tumor than normal lung tissue. Tumor repertoires had a smaller top 100 clone share than normal lung.

Three rounds of nested PCR, following a modified ARM-PCR protocol, produced the TCRbeta library. TCRdb fed the multiplex PCR reads into MiXCR, producing one record per CDR3 protein. In the table there are some 200,000 distinct CDR3 sequences, approximately 74% of which are singletons. This sample's RNA came from whole unsorted tissue. Comments on this clonotype: The antigen is not known. One end of the junction varies from germline; a read error may be responsible.

Germline CDR1 SGHAT, CDR2 FQNNGV. The CDR3 contains 16 residues. The sequence was obtained from a man aged 55 to 70 with non-small cell lung cancer. The source material was lung tumor tissue. The chain links TRBV11-2 to TRBJ1-2; D unresolved. CDR3 nucleotide sequence: TGTGCCAACAGCTTAGATCTGACGGATACGGCGGGGGGCTACACCTTC. Translating it yields CANSLDLTDTAGGYTF. The whole variable domain, filled in from reference TRBV11-2 and TRBJ1-2, reads EAGVAQSPRYKIIEKRQSVAFWCNPISGHATLYWYQQILGQGPKLLIQFQNNGVVDDSQLPKDRFSAERLKGVDSTLKIQPAKLEDSAVYLCANSLDLTDTAGGYTFGSGTRLTVV.